Each of the 15 T cell receptor beta chains below was sequenced from the same sample in a study of blood T cell repertoires in COVID-19 (dated by TCRdb to the early 2020s). Library generation was performed with the immunoSEQ multiplex PCR assay. TCRdb stores this immuneACCESS table with in-frame sequences only. Part of the clones is absent; in the studies checked, under half of the shortfall reflects unresolved V genes, and no reason is known for the rest. The sample data list fewer than 400,000 clones, and 80% to 90% of these were observed just once. Under 3% of the sample goes to the ten largest clones. The sequencing input was peripheral blood. These receptors all stem from a man aged 30-40 years with active or convalescent COVID-19.

V is TRBV30 and J is TRBJ2-1; no clear D. V gave up 2 bases and J gave up 9 bases, with 8 bases separating them. Per the germline V gene, CDR1 is GTSNPN and CDR2 is SVGIG (reference sequence). CDR3 length equals 11 residues. Written as DNA, the CDR3 is TGTGCCTGGAGTATAATCGGTGAGCAGTTCTTC. Its translation: CAWSIIGEQFF.

The chain recombines TRBV29-1 with TRBJ1-2; 9 positions agree with TRBD1. There are 13 residues in the CDR3. V was pared by 6 bases and J by 3 bases, with 5 bases of the junction left unmatched. Germline CDR1 is SQVTM and CDR2 is ANQGSEA. DNA of the CDR3: TGCAGCGTATCCCGGACAGGGGACTATGGCTACACCTTC. As protein: CSVSRTGDYGYTF.

The chain joins TRBV28 to TRBJ2-7; D unclear. From germline, CDR1 is MDHEN and CDR2 SYDVKM. The CDR3 is made up of 13 amino acids. V was clipped by 7 bases and J by 0 bases, with 10 bases between them. The CDR3 loop is CASTMIGSYEQYF. In DNA, the CDR3 is TGTGCCAGCACTATGATTGGCTCCTACGAGCAGTACTTC.

This clone has only one observation. The CDR3: CALESGRTLGYTF. The CDR3 DNA reads TGTGCCTTGGAGTCAGGGAGGACCCTGGGCTACACCTTC. The chain joins TRBV30 to TRBJ1-2; D might be TRBD1 (5 bases). CDR3 size: 13 residues. Germline loops: CDR1 GTSNPN, CDR2 SVGIG (reference sequence). Trimming cost V 7 bases and J 8 bases, with 20 bases left between them.

The V and J genes are TRBV7-9 and TRBJ2-5; D perhaps matches TRBD2 (6 bases). Trimming shortened V by 3 bases and J by 5 bases, and 13 bases separated the two germline ends. Germline V CDR1 and CDR2: SEHNR, FQNEAQ (reference sequence). The CDR3 is 14 amino acids. CDR3 loop: CASSFGSGGETQYF. The CDR3 bases are TGTGCCAGCAGCTTTGGTAGCGGCGGGGAGACCCAGTACTTC.

The V gene is TRBV15, the J gene TRBJ2-7; 10 nucleotides match TRBD1. CDR1 is LNHNV and CDR2 is YYDKDF in the germline V gene (reference sequence). Germline trimming cut 5 bases from V and 2 bases from J; bases unmatched to any gene: 3. The CDR3 spans 14 residues. Written as DNA, the CDR3 is TGTGCCACCAGCGCGGGGACAGGGGCCTACGAGCAGTACTTC. Its translation: CATSAGTGAYEQYF.

The CDR3 DNA sequence: TGTGCCACCAGCAGATCTCCGAAAGACAGGGCCTCTGGAAACACCATATATTTT. It translates to CATSRSPKDRASGNTIYF. The chain links TRBV15 to TRBJ1-3; 7 nucleotides align to TRBD1. The CDR3 sequence is 18 residues long. The germline V gene has CDR1 LNHNV and CDR2 YYDKDF (reference sequence). Losses at the gene ends were 2 bases for V and 0 bases for J; bases not matched to a gene: 10.

The sample holds one count of this clone. The chain couples TRBV4-1 to TRBJ2-7, with 8 bases lining up with TRBD1. The V gene's germline CDR1 is MGHRA and CDR2 YSYEKL. This CDR3 is built from 18 residues. The V segment lost 4 bases and the J segment 5 bases; nucleotides outside the gene matches: 19. CDR3 in DNA: TGCGCCAGCAGCCCTGGACAGGGCCTTGTGGGGGGAGGCGACGAGCAGTACTTC. Translated: CASSPGQGLVGGGDEQYF.

V usage is TRBV30 and J usage is TRBJ2-7; 10 nucleotides line up with TRBD2. Germline assignment: CDR1 GTSNPN and CDR2 SVGIG (reference sequence). V lost 7 bases, J lost 3 bases, and 9 bases stayed unmatched. The CDR3 covers 14 residues. Written as DNA, the CDR3 is TGTGCCTTAAGGACTAGCGGACTTTTCTACGAGCAGTACTTC. This sequence encodes CALRTSGLFYEQYF.

The chain couples TRBV28 to TRBJ1-1; tentative D call: TRBD1 (6 bases). Per the germline V gene, CDR1 is MDHEN and CDR2 is SYDVKM. Trimming removed 3 bases from V and 4 bases from J, with 21 bases in between. CDR3 size: 17 residues. The CDR3 DNA follows: TGTGCCAGCAGTTTCGGCGGGGGGCGCGGGGTGGTCACTGAAGCTTTCTTT. Amino acids: CASSFGGGRGVVTEAFF.

This clone came up once. The chain employs TRBV11-3 and TRBJ2-7; 7 bases are a match to TRBD2. This CDR3 contains 15 residues. The V gene end was trimmed by 3 bases and the J gene end by 6 bases; junction bases not matched to a gene: 11. Germline V gene data show CDR1 as SGHNT and CDR2 as YENEEA. The CDR3 loop reads CASSLGRAEKREQYF. The CDR3 nucleotides read TGTGCCAGCAGCTTGGGGAGGGCAGAAAAGCGCGAGCAGTACTTC.

The chain recombines TRBV25-1 with TRBJ2-1; TRBD2 is a possible D gene (6 bases). The ends were cut back, 3 bases at V and 7 bases at J, with 16 bases in the middle. This CDR3 has 15 residues. Germline V CDR1 and CDR2: MGHDK, SYGVNS. The CDR3 DNA follows: TGTGCCAGCAGTGATAGGTGGGAGGCTGCGAATGAGCAGTTCTTC. Its protein is CASSDRWEAANEQFF.

This chain uses TRBV9 with TRBJ2-7, with 7 bases identical to TRBD1. The CDR3 loop spans 14 amino acids. Losses at the gene ends were 3 bases for V and 2 bases for J; bases not matched to a gene: 5. The V gene's germline CDR1 is SGDLS and CDR2 YYNGEE. CDR3 bases: TGTGCCAGCAGCGGCGGACAGGATCCCTACGAGCAGTACTTC. Protein product: CASSGGQDPYEQYF.

The DNA of the CDR3 is TGCGCCAGCAGCCAAGCGGAGGGACAGCGCAACTACGAGCAGTACTTC. It yields the protein CASSQAEGQRNYEQYF. V gene TRBV5-1 combines with J gene TRBJ2-7; maybe TRBD1 (7 bases). Germline CDR1 SGHRS, CDR2 YFSETQ. Between the trimmed V and J ends, which lost 4 bases and 3 bases, there was a span of 20 bases. The length of the CDR3 is 16 residues.

This rearrangement joins TRBV5-1 to TRBJ2-7; D gene ambiguous. Deletions cut 3 bases from V and 5 bases from J, with 12 bases between. Germline values: CDR1 SGHRS, CDR2 YFSETQ. This CDR3 is 13 amino acids long. The CDR3 region has the DNA TGCGCCAGCAGCTCCCAACCCTTAGACGAGCAGTACTTC. It translates to CASSSQPLDEQYF.